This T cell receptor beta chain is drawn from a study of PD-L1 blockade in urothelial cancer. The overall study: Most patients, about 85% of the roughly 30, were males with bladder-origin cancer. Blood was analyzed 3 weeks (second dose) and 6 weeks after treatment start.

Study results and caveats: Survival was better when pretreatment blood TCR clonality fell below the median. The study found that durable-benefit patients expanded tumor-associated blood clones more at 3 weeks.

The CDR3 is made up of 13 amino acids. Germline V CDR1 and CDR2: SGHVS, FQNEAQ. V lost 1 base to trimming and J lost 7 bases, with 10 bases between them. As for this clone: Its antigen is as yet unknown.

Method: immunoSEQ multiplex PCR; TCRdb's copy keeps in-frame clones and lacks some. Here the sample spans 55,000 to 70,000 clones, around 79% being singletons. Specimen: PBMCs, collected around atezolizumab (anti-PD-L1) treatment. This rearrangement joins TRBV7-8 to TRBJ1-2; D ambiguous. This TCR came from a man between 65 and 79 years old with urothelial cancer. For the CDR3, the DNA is TGTGCCAGCAGCTTAGGGCAGGCGGGTGGCTACACCTTC. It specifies CASSLGQAGGYTF.